The 20 T cell receptor beta chains presented below share a single source sample, sequenced in a study of CD8+CD57+ T cells in acquired aplastic anemia. Individuals selected for sequencing had exhibited CD8+CD57+ cell expansion on flow cytometry. Genomic DNA provided the template from which TCR beta VDJ and CDR3 profiles were obtained. TCRdb reanalysed the reads using MiXCR and keeps one entry per CDR3 protein. The data contain 220,000 or so distinct CDR3 sequences, 50% to 70% of them seen just once; the ten biggest clones take up about 60%. The specimen sequenced was sorted CD4+, CD8+, or CD8+CD57+ T cells (not recorded which) from PBMCs. The receptors derive from a human donor with aplastic anemia.

This clonotype was recorded once. The chain has TRBV2 and TRBJ1-2; D unclear. Germline CDR1 SNHLY, CDR2 FYNNEI. Trimming left V 7 bases short and J 1 base short, with 16 bases between. CDR3 length: 15 amino acids. Written as DNA, the CDR3 is TGTGCCAGCACCCCAGACTATGGGGATAACTATGGCTACACCTTC. Residues: CASTPDYGDNYGYTF.

The chain couples TRBV7-2 to TRBJ2-3; 8 positions match TRBD1. Germline CDR1 is SGHTA and CDR2 is FQGNSA. There are 15 residues in the CDR3. Trimming cost V 5 bases and J 3 bases; bases outside gene matches: 7. The CDR3 region has the DNA TGTGCCAGCAGCCCGTTCGGACAGGGAACAGATACGCAGTATTTT. Protein sequence: CASSPFGQGTDTQYF.

This sequence joins TRBV7-9 and TRBJ2-2; 10 bases are shared with TRBD2. This CDR3 has 17 residues. Germline V gene sequence: CDR1 SEHNR, CDR2 FQNEAQ (reference sequence). Losses at the gene ends were 6 bases for V and 7 bases for J; bases not matched to a gene: 14. CDR3 nucleotides: TGTGCCAGCAGTGAATTTGTCAGCGGGGGGGCCGTCGGGGAGCTGTTTTTT. It encodes CASSEFVSGGAVGELFF.

CDR3 nucleotide sequence: TGTGCCAGCAGTGAACCCGGGAGTAACGGCTACACCTTC. Protein sequence: CASSEPGSNGYTF. The V call is TRBV25-1, the J call TRBJ1-2; D not certain. Germline V CDR1 and CDR2: MGHDK, SYGVNS. CDR3 length: 13 amino acids. V was clipped by 2 bases and J by 8 bases, with 12 bases between them.

This chain uses TRBV20-1 with TRBJ1-2; D perhaps matches TRBD1 (5 bases). The CDR3 covers 15 residues. Germline V gene data show CDR1 as DFQATT and CDR2 as SNEGSKA (reference sequence). V lost 0 bases and J lost 4, with 15 bases in between. This chain's CDR3 is CSARDRTQPFYGYTF. In DNA, the CDR3 is TGCAGTGCTAGAGATAGGACACAACCCTTCTATGGCTACACCTTC.

This clonotype came up many times. The CDR3: CSASPRGQALTDTQYF. Written as DNA, the CDR3 is TGCAGTGCTAGCCCGAGGGGGCAGGCTCTGACAGATACGCAGTATTTT. The V gene is TRBV20-1, the J gene TRBJ2-3; 7 bases map to TRBD1. J was trimmed by 3 bases and V by 3 bases; bases with no gene match: 12. The germline V gene has CDR1 DFQATT and CDR2 SNEGSKA (reference sequence). This CDR3 region has 16 residues.

V usage is TRBV19 and J usage is TRBJ2-3; D unclear. The V end lost 2 bases, the J end lost 8 bases, and 11 bases lay between the germline ends. In germline, CDR1 is LNHDA, CDR2 SQIVND (reference sequence). CDR3 length: 13 residues. The CDR3 DNA follows: TGTGCCAGTAGTATATCAGGAGTTGGTACGCAGTATTTT. Its protein is CASSISGVGTQYF. The variable domain in full, completed from reference TRBV19 and TRBJ2-3, reads DGGITQSPKYLFRKEGQNVTLSCEQNLNHDAMYWYRQDPGQGLRLIYYSQIVNDFQKGDIAEGYSVSREKKESFPLTVTSAQKNPTAFYLCASSISGVGTQYFGPGTRLTVL.

This clonotype was seen just once. The chain employs TRBV12-3 or TRBV12-4 and TRBJ2-7, with 9 bases identical to TRBD1. The V gene end was trimmed by 5 bases and the J gene end by 4 bases; junction bases not matched to a gene: 9. The CDR3 is 15 residues long. For the CDR3, the DNA is TGTGCCAGCAGTGCCACCGGGACAGGGTTTTACGAGCAGTACTTC. Translated: CASSATGTGFYEQYF.

The chain is built from TRBV15 and TRBJ2-1, with TRBD1 identical over 7 bases. The J call may not be correct, given that the DNA end is closer to TRBJ2-7. CDR3 length equals 15 residues. Germline-derived CDR1 and CDR2 are LNHNV and YYDKDF (reference sequence). CDR3 in DNA: TGTGCCACCAGCAGCTTAGCCTCGACAGGGTTCGAGCAGTACTTC. Translating gives CATSSLASTGFEQYF.

This chain links TRBV20-1 with TRBJ2-7; 9 bases align to TRBD2. The CDR3 contains 16 residues. The V gene end was trimmed by 1 base and the J gene end by 7 bases; junction bases not matched to a gene: 14. Germline V lookup: CDR1 DFQATT, CDR2 SNEGSKA (reference sequence). The CDR3 loop is CSARAGGGRVLGEQYF. CDR3 DNA sequence: TGCAGTGCTAGAGCCGGCGGCGGGAGGGTTTTGGGGGAGCAGTACTTC.

The chain joins TRBV7-3 to TRBJ2-3; possibly TRBD2 for D (5 bases). The CDR3 extends over 14 amino acids. In germline, CDR1 is SGHTA, CDR2 FQGTGA. Trimming stripped 5 bases from V and 2 bases from J, with 11 bases between. The CDR3 region has the DNA TGTGCCAGCAGCGCGTTTAGCGACACAGATACGCAGTATTTT. It codes for CASSAFSDTDTQYF.

There are many counts of this clonotype. The CDR3 is CASSLGGGVKYF. The CDR3 bases are TGTGCCAGCAGCTTGGGGGGTGGCGTTAAGTACTTC. The gene calls are TRBV5-6 and TRBJ2-5; D is ambiguous. Trimming pared 0 bases from V and 12 bases from J, leaving 12 bases between. The V gene's germline CDR1 is SGHDT and CDR2 YYEEEE. This CDR3 is built from 12 residues.

The V gene is TRBV19, the J gene TRBJ2-1; perhaps TRBD2 as D (7 bases). V lost 2 bases and J lost 9, with 14 bases in between. CDR3 length: 14 residues. Germline loops: CDR1 LNHDA, CDR2 SQIVND (reference sequence). CDR3 in amino acids: CASSITGGRSEQFF. The CDR3 DNA reads TGTGCCAGTAGTATAACCGGGGGGCGCAGTGAGCAGTTCTTC.

The J gene is TRBJ2-7, the V gene TRBV7-9; 7 positions match TRBD1. CDR3 length equals 15 residues. Germline-derived CDR1 and CDR2 are SEHNR and FQNEAQ (reference sequence). V shed 7 bases and J 0 bases; nucleotides not matched to a gene: 9. CDR3 sequence (DNA): TGTGCCAGCACTAGGACAGGAACTACCTCCTACGAGCAGTACTTC. Translation gives CASTRTGTTSYEQYF.

This rearrangement joins TRBV19 to TRBJ2-7; TRBD2 matches at 7 bases. The trim removed 5 bases at V and 1 base at J, leaving 2 bases unmatched. CDR1 is LNHDA and CDR2 is SQIVND in the germline V gene (reference sequence). The CDR3 contains 13 residues. CDR3 nucleotide sequence: TGTGCCAGTAGTTGGGGGGGGTCCTACGAGCAGTACTTC. Its translation is CASSWGGSYEQYF.

The CDR3 DNA sequence: TGCAGTGCTACGCGGGGGGCCCTAGATGAGCAGTTCTTC. Its protein product is CSATRGALDEQFF. The chain uses TRBV20-1 and TRBJ2-1; TRBD2 aligns across 8 bases. The CDR3 has 13 amino acids. Germline V gene sequence: CDR1 DFQATT, CDR2 SNEGSKA (reference sequence). The ends lost 4 bases at V and 8 bases at J; junction bases unmatched: 7.

This chain uses TRBV7-8 with TRBJ2-5; TRBD1 matches at 12 bases. The CDR3 runs 15 residues. V shed 6 bases and J 5 bases; nucleotides not matched to a gene: 7. Germline loops: CDR1 SGHVS, CDR2 FQNEAQ. The CDR3 loop is CASSHTGTGGETQYF. CDR3 DNA sequence: TGTGCCAGCAGTCATACCGGGACAGGGGGCGAGACCCAGTACTTC.

This chain joins TRBV15 and TRBJ1-5; 7 nucleotides agree with TRBD1. CDR1 is LNHNV and CDR2 is YYDKDF in the germline V gene (reference sequence). V lost 3 bases and J lost 2; bases outside the gene matches: 1. This CDR3 region has 14 residues. CDR3 loop: CATSSDRGNQPQHF. In DNA form, the CDR3 reads TGTGCCACCAGCAGCGACAGGGGCAATCAGCCCCAGCATTTT.

V usage is TRBV9 and J usage is TRBJ2-2; D call uncertain. Germline V lookup: CDR1 SGDLS, CDR2 YYNGEE. V was clipped by 4 bases and J by 3 bases, with 7 bases between them. The CDR3 loop spans 13 amino acids. Here the CDR3 DNA reads TGTGCCAGCAGCCCCACGCACACCGGGGAGCTGTTTTTT. Translating gives CASSPTHTGELFF.

This sequence joins TRBV5-1 and TRBJ2-7, with 7 nucleotides matching TRBD2. Germline assignment: CDR1 SGHRS and CDR2 YFSETQ. The CDR3 covers 14 residues. V trimming: 0 bases; J trimming: 3 bases; junction bases outside the gene matches: 3. The DNA for the CDR3 is TGCGCCAGCAGCTTGGAGCGGGGCGGCTACGAGCAGTACTTC. Protein product: CASSLERGGYEQYF.